This T cell receptor (beta chain) was observed in a study of T cells after yellow fever vaccination. Template-switching 5'RACE yielded the TCR cDNA; a universal primer site and UMIs were added in the process. Via MiXCR, TCRdb re-called the 5' RACE reads, giving one row per CDR3 protein. The sample includes 25,000 to 35,000 distinct CDR3 sequences, around 4.8% seen only once; the top ten take 40% to 55%. General observations from the study: Post-booster reappearance was seen for most primary-vaccination clones (96% CD4, 75% to 90% CD8).

Trimming took off 4 bases at V and 4 bases at J, with 11 bases between the two ends. The CDR3 length is 14 residues. This clonotype was seen many times. Its antigen is as yet unknown. The rearrangement joins TRBV12-3 or TRBV12-4 to TRBJ2-1, with D tentatively TRBD1 (6 bases). The receptor's source is a man aged 25-40 years who received the YFV17D yellow fever vaccine. The input for sequencing was CD8+ T cells sorted from PBMCs, taken 5 days after the yellow fever booster vaccination. The CDR3 spells CASSSGVRYNEQFF. The CDR3 coding sequence is TGTGCCAGCAGTTCAGGGGTTAGGTACAATGAGCAGTTCTTC.